Below, 29 T cell receptor beta chains from the same sample are listed, as sequenced in a study of naive and memory T cell subsets (dated by TCRdb to the late 2010s). Libraries were constructed by UMI-ligation and nested PCR. The sequencing machine was an Illumina MiSeq. The beta constant-region primer was an equimolar mix of two oligonucleotides covering both TRBC1 and TRBC2. Four rounds of PCR were used to amplify ligated cDNA, with nested alpha and beta constant-region primers being used together with the SP2 primer. TCRdb reprocessing: public reads trimmed at Q25 with fastp, clones called with MiXCR, in-frame beta chains kept. Every distinct CDR3 protein forms one entry, paired with its most common genes and DNA. The sample table lists 1,400 or so distinct CDR3 sequences, about 7.1% of them with a count of one. 85% to 90% of the sample is held by the ten biggest clonotypes. Material: CD8+ TEMRA cells from blood. In the paper's terms, the cell subset or site label means: effector memory re-expressing CD45RA, CD45RA+ CD27-. Source of these receptors: a human donor in good health.

This clonotype was observed many times. The chain uses TRBV7-2 and TRBJ2-1; 12 bases agree with TRBD2. Germline CDR1 reads SGHTA; CDR2 reads FQGNSA. J gave up 12 bases and V 3 bases, and 9 bases lay outside the gene matches. The CDR3 spans 15 residues. CDR3 nucleotide sequence: TGTGCCAGCAGCTTCCGGACTAGCGGGATAGGGGGGCAGTTCTTC. It is translated as CASSFRTSGIGGQFF.

The chain combines TRBV18 with TRBJ1-5; 7 bases are a match to TRBD1. The germline V gene encodes CDR1 KGHSH and CDR2 LQKENI. With V trimmed by 6 bases and J by 2 bases, 7 bases remained unmatched. CDR3 length: 15 residues. The DNA for the CDR3 is TGTGCCAGCTCCCCCTGGGGGACAGGCAATCAGCCCCAGCATTTT. Protein: CASSPWGTGNQPQHF.

The chain employs TRBV29-1 and TRBJ2-1; TRBD2 aligns across 10 bases. From germline, CDR1 is SQVTM and CDR2 ANQGSEA. CDR3 length: 12 residues. Losses at the gene ends were 8 bases for V and 8 bases for J; bases not matched to a gene: 6. CDR3 DNA sequence: TGCAGCATAAGCGGGAGGGCCGATGAGCAGTTCTTC. This codes for CSISGRADEQFF.

In this sample, this clonotype turned up many times. This chain connects TRBV6-2 or TRBV6-3 to TRBJ1-5; possible D gene TRBD1, 6 bases. CDR1 is MNHEY, CDR2 SVGEGT, per germline. The CDR3 consists of 16 residues. The V end lost 2 bases, the J end lost 2 bases, and 13 bases lay between the germline ends. The CDR3 bases are TGTGCCAGCAGTTACCTACAGGGTGGGGGCAATCAGCCCCAGCATTTT. This gives the protein CASSYLQGGGNQPQHF.

Relative to its sample, this clonotype is medium-sized (0.01 to 0.1%). The gene calls are TRBV28 and TRBJ1-1, with D possibly being TRBD1 (6 bases). V was cut by 3 bases and J by 4 bases, with 9 bases left in between. This CDR3 region has 13 residues. Per germline, CDR1 MDHEN and CDR2 SYDVKM. The CDR3 nucleotides are TGTGCCAGCAGTTTTAGAGGGGGCACTGAAGCTTTCTTT. Translated, it gives CASSFRGGTEAFF.

The V and J genes are TRBV6-1 and TRBJ2-1, with D perhaps matching TRBD1 (6 bases). The V end was cut by 2 bases, the J end by 5 bases, with 7 bases between. Germline values: CDR1 MNHNS, CDR2 SASEGT. CDR3 size: 13 residues. The CDR3 loop reads CASSEWTDNEQFF. As DNA, the CDR3 is TGTGCCAGCAGTGAATGGACAGACAATGAGCAGTTCTTC.

This clonotype was seen more than once but under ten times. The chain couples TRBV7-6 to TRBJ2-3, with 9 bases matching TRBD2. Germline-derived CDR1 and CDR2 are SGHVS and FNYEAQ. Unmatched junction bases numbered 9, after V lost 5 bases and J lost 3 bases. The CDR3 consists of 16 residues. Here the CDR3 reads CASSPRRLAGTDTQYF. CDR3 DNA sequence: TGTGCCAGCAGCCCGAGGAGGCTAGCGGGAACAGATACGCAGTATTTT.

The CDR3 reads CASSPHRSGGVYEQYF. Here the CDR3 DNA reads TGTGCCAGCAGCCCACACAGGAGTGGAGGGGTCTACGAGCAGTACTTC. This sequence joins TRBV28 and TRBJ2-7; perhaps TRBD2 as D (6 bases). The germline V gene encodes CDR1 MDHEN and CDR2 SYDVKM. The CDR3 length is 16 residues. Between the trimmed V and J ends, which lost 6 bases and 3 bases, there was a span of 21 bases.

This clonotype was observed at least ten times. This chain uses TRBV7-8 with TRBJ2-1, with D possibly TRBD1 on 5 matching bases. Deletions cut 2 bases from V and 7 bases from J, with 12 bases between. CDR3 size: 14 residues. From germline, CDR1 is SGHVS and CDR2 FQNEAQ. The CDR3 sequence is CASSLLGKGNEQFF. Written as DNA, the CDR3 is TGTGCCAGCAGCTTATTGGGCAAGGGGAATGAGCAGTTCTTC.

The sample holds a few counts of this clonotype. The chain is built from TRBV12-3 or TRBV12-4 and TRBJ1-1; D perhaps matches TRBD1 (5 bases). The CDR3 runs 13 residues. The V end lost 3 bases, the J end lost 3 bases, and 8 bases lay between the germline ends. CDR3: CASSFGGDTEAFF. CDR3 nucleotide sequence: TGTGCCAGCAGTTTTGGGGGAGACACTGAAGCTTTCTTT.

This clonotype appeared many times. The rearrangement uses TRBV28 and TRBJ2-7; 10 bases are a match to TRBD2. The V and J ends lost 6 bases and 6 bases, in that order; junction bases with no gene match: 8. The germline V gene has CDR1 MDHEN and CDR2 SYDVKM. This CDR3 spans 14 amino acids. CDR3 sequence: CASSLAGGRAEQYF. The CDR3 DNA follows: TGTGCCAGCAGCTTAGCGGGAGGTCGCGCCGAGCAGTACTTC.

This clonotype was counted many times. The CDR3 loop is CSARSPWGTEAFF. DNA for the CDR3: TGCAGTGCTAGATCTCCTTGGGGAACTGAAGCTTTCTTT. This chain uses TRBV20-1 with TRBJ1-1; D call uncertain. V gave up 2 bases and J gave up 5 bases, with 12 bases separating them. The CDR3 covers 13 residues. The V gene's germline CDR1 is DFQATT and CDR2 SNEGSKA (reference sequence).

The gene calls are TRBV28 and TRBJ2-7, with TRBD1 matching 8 bases. V lost 8 bases, J lost 0 bases, and 9 bases stayed unmatched. The CDR3 sequence is 15 residues long. Germline lookup yields CDR1 MDHEN and CDR2 SYDVKM. The CDR3 bases are TGTGCCAGCTCCGGGACAGGTACCGTCTCCTACGAGCAGTACTTC. Protein product: CASSGTGTVSYEQYF.

The genes are TRBV9 and TRBJ2-7; D remains unclear. The ends were cut back, 3 bases at V and 0 bases at J, with 10 bases in the middle. The CDR3 runs 14 residues. CDR1 is SGDLS, CDR2 YYNGEE, per germline. CDR3: CASSAAASSYEQYF. The CDR3 DNA reads as TGTGCCAGCAGCGCGGCAGCAAGCTCCTACGAGCAGTACTTC.

A few counts support this clonotype. The V and J genes are TRBV20-1 and TRBJ1-4, with TRBD1 matching 7 bases. The CDR3 sequence is 17 residues long. J gave up 4 bases and V 1 base, and 12 bases lay outside the gene matches. Germline V gene lookup returns CDR1 DFQATT and CDR2 SNEGSKA (reference sequence). The CDR3 bases are TGCAGTGCTAGAGGGGGACTCTTCGGGACAGATAATGAAAAACTGTTTTTT. As protein: CSARGGLFGTDNEKLFF.

Judged by abundance, this clonotype is large. The chain couples TRBV15 to TRBJ2-6, with D perhaps TRBD1 (5 bases). V was cut by 5 bases and J by 0 bases, with 11 bases left in between. This CDR3 has 16 residues. The germline gives CDR1 LNHNV, CDR2 YYDKDF (reference sequence). The CDR3, as DNA: TGTGCCACCAGCGTGACAGCCTCCTCTGGGGCCAACGTCCTGACTTTC. Protein sequence: CATSVTASSGANVLTF.

This clonotype was recorded a few times. This sequence joins TRBV3-1 and TRBJ1-1; D is possibly TRBD1 (6 bases). This CDR3 region has 16 residues. CDR1 LGHDT and CDR2 YNNKEL come from the germline V gene (reference sequence). V lost 2 bases, J lost 1 base, and 14 bases lay in between. Here the CDR3 DNA reads TGTGCCAGCAGCCAATTCGTCAGGGGCGAGAACACTGAAGCTTTCTTT. This encodes CASSQFVRGENTEAFF.

By its share, this clonotype is medium-sized (0.01 to 0.1%). The chain combines TRBV27 with TRBJ2-1; 9 nucleotides agree with TRBD2. The CDR3 consists of 15 residues. Germline CDR1 and CDR2: MNHEY and SMNVEV (reference sequence). The V gene end was trimmed by 5 bases and the J gene end by 7 bases; junction bases not matched to a gene: 9. The CDR3 DNA is TGTGCCAGCAGTACCGAGACTAGCGGAAAGAATGAGCAGTTCTTC. This translates into CASSTETSGKNEQFF.

This clonotype was recorded a few times. In DNA form, the CDR3 reads TGTGCCAGCAGCTCAGGGATCTCCTACGAGCAGTACTTC. Translation: CASSSGISYEQYF. This chain uses TRBV28 with TRBJ2-7, with a weak D call TRBD1 (5 bases). CDR3 length: 13 amino acids. CDR1 is MDHEN and CDR2 is SYDVKM in the germline V gene. V lost 6 bases to trimming and J lost 0 bases, with 9 bases between them.

This clonotype was recorded many times. J is TRBJ2-1 and V is TRBV6-4; 9 bases match TRBD2. V shed 3 bases, J shed 6 bases, and the junction held 6 bases outside the gene matches. Germline lookup yields CDR1 MRHNA and CDR2 SNTAGT. This CDR3 spans 15 amino acids. CDR3 protein: CASSEVAGAGNEQFF. CDR3 DNA: TGTGCCAGCAGTGAGGTAGCGGGAGCCGGCAATGAGCAGTTCTTC.

The rearrangement uses TRBV2 and TRBJ2-7; D gene unclear. The CDR3 spans 13 residues. Germline V gene data show CDR1 as SNHLY and CDR2 as FYNNEI. V lost 0 bases, J lost 2 bases, and 5 bases lay in between. In DNA form, the CDR3 reads TGTGCCAGCAGTGAAGCCACCGCCTACGAGCAGTACTTC. This codes for CASSEATAYEQYF.

This clonotype has ten or more counts. The CDR3 DNA is TGTGCCATCAGGGGTACCGGGGAGCTGTTTTTT. As protein: CAIRGTGELFF. V gene TRBV10-3 combines with J gene TRBJ2-2; D gene ambiguous. The CDR3 consists of 11 residues. Germline V lookup: CDR1 ENHRY, CDR2 SYGVKD. V was pared by 6 bases and J by 5 bases, with 4 bases between.

V usage is TRBV7-9 and J usage is TRBJ2-2; no firm D call. Germline V gene sequence: CDR1 SEHNR, CDR2 FQNEAQ (reference sequence). The CDR3 is made up of 15 amino acids. Trimming took off 3 bases at V and 0 bases at J, with 8 bases between the two ends. CDR3 nucleotide sequence: TGTGCCAGCAGCTTTCAACTCCCGAACACCGGGGAGCTGTTTTTT. Translating gives CASSFQLPNTGELFF.

In its sample, this clonotype was seen many times. The rearrangement uses TRBV6-1 and TRBJ2-2; 7 nucleotides match TRBD1. J lost 5 bases, V lost 3 bases, and 3 bases had no gene match. The germline gives CDR1 MNHNS, CDR2 SASEGT. The CDR3 totals 14 residues. CDR3 in DNA: TGTGCCAGCAGTGAGGGACAGACGACCGGGGAGCTGTTTTTT. Its protein product is CASSEGQTTGELFF.

This clonotype was recorded many times. V is TRBV19 and J is TRBJ2-7; 9 bases are shared with TRBD1. Trimming cost V 6 bases and J 4 bases; bases outside gene matches: 4. The CDR3 covers 13 residues. Germline values: CDR1 LNHDA, CDR2 SQIVND (reference sequence). The CDR3 region is CASSGQGYYEQYF. CDR3 DNA sequence: TGTGCCAGTAGCGGACAGGGGTATTACGAGCAGTACTTC.

A few counts support this clonotype. The rearrangement joins TRBV20-1 to TRBJ2-7; 13 nucleotides agree with TRBD2. The germline V gene has CDR1 DFQATT and CDR2 SNEGSKA (reference sequence). Trimming removed 5 bases from V and 6 bases from J; junction bases left unmatched: 10. CDR3 length equals 15 residues. This chain's CDR3 is CSAASGTSGKPEQYF. CDR3 nucleotide sequence: TGCAGTGCTGCTTCCGGGACTAGCGGGAAACCCGAGCAGTACTTC.

This clonotype was picked up many times. The chain combines TRBV7-2 with TRBJ2-7; D possibly matches TRBD1 or TRBD2 (5 bases each). Germline CDR1 and CDR2: SGHTA and FQGNSA. The ends were cut back, 6 bases at V and 7 bases at J, with 16 bases in the middle. The CDR3 runs 13 residues. The CDR3 region is CASRLTGTLEQYF. CDR3 bases: TGTGCCAGCAGACTTACCGGGACGTTAGAGCAGTACTTC.

This clonotype was observed many times. This chain connects TRBV4-2 to TRBJ2-6; no clear D. This CDR3 contains 15 residues. Germline CDR1 and CDR2: LGHNA and YNFKEQ. V was trimmed by 1 base and J by 0 bases, leaving 4 bases between them. The CDR3 is CASSQAGSGANVLTF. DNA of the CDR3: TGTGCCAGCAGCCAAGCGGGCTCTGGGGCCAACGTCCTGACTTTC.

V usage is TRBV6-2 or TRBV6-3 and J usage is TRBJ2-5; D might be TRBD2 (6 bases). CDR3 length: 15 amino acids. The V end was cut by 2 bases, the J end by 5 bases, with 15 bases between. Germline V gives CDR1 MNHEY, CDR2 SVGEGT. Here the CDR3 DNA reads TGTGCCAGCAGTTACCGGATGGAGGGTGGGGAGACCCAGTACTTC. This translates into CASSYRMEGGETQYF.